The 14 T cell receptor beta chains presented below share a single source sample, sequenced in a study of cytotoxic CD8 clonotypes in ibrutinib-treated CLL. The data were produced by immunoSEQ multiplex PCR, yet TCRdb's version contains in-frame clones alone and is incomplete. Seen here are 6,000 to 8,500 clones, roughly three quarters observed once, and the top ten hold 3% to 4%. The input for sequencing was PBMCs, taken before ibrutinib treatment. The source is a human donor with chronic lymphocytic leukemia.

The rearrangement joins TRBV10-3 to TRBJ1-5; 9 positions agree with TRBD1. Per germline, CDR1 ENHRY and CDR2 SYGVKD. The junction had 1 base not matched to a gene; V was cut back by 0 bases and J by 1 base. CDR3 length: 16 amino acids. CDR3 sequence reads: CAISESGQGSNQPQHF. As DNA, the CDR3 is TGTGCCATCAGTGAGTCAGGACAGGGGAGCAATCAGCCCCAGCATTTT.

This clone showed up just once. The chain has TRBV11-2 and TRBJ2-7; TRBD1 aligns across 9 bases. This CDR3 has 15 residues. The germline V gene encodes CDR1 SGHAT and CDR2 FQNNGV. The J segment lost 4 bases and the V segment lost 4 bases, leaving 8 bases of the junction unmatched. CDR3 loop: CASSSIQGASYEQYF. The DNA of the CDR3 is TGTGCCAGCAGCTCGATACAGGGGGCGTCTTACGAGCAGTACTTC.

The CDR3 region is CASSNSNYGYTF. The CDR3 nucleotides are TGTGCCAGCAGCAACTCTAACTATGGCTACACCTTC. The J gene is TRBJ1-2, the V gene TRBV5-4, with D unresolved. The V gene lost 4 bases and the J gene lost 0 bases, with 4 bases spanning the gap. From germline, CDR1 is SGHNT and CDR2 YYREEE (reference sequence). This CDR3 comprises 12 residues.

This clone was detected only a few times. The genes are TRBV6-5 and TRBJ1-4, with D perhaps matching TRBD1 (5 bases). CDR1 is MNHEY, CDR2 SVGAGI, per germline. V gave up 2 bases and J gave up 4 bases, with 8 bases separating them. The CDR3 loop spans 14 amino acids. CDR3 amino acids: CASSYLGLNEKLFF. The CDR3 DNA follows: TGTGCCAGCAGTTACCTGGGGCTTAATGAAAAACTGTTTTTT.

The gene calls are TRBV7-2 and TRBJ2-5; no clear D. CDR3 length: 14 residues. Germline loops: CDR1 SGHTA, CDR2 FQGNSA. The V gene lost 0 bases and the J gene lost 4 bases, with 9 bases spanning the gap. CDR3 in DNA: TGTGCCAGCAGCTTAGCGCTCCCCCCAGAGACCCAGTACTTC. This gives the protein CASSLALPPETQYF. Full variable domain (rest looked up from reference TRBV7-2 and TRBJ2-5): GAGVSQSPSNKVTEKGKDVELRCDPISGHTALYWYRQSLGQGLEFLIYFQGNSAPDKSGLPSDRFSAERTGGSVSTLTIQRTQQEDSAVYLCASSLALPPETQYFGPGTRLLVL.

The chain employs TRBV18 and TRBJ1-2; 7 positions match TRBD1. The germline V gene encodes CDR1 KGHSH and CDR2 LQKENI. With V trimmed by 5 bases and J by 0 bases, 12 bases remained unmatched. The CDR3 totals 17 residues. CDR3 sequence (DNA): TGTGCCAGCTCATCCACAGGGGTATTAGGAGCTAACTATGGCTACACCTTC. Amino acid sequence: CASSSTGVLGANYGYTF. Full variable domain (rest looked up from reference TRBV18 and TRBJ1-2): NAGVMQNPRHLVRRRGQEARLRCSPMKGHSHVYWYRQLPEEGLKFMVYLQKENIIDESGMPKERFSAEFPKEGPSILRIQQVVRGDSAAYFCASSSTGVLGANYGYTFGSGTRLTVV.

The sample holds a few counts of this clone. The CDR3 DNA reads as TGTGCCAGCAGTGACCAGGATGGCTACACCTTC. Encoded protein: CASSDQDGYTF. The chain employs TRBV2 and TRBJ1-2; D is unresolved. Trimming stripped 3 bases from V and 6 bases from J, with 5 bases between. This CDR3 comprises 11 residues. Germline CDR1 is SNHLY and CDR2 is FYNNEI.

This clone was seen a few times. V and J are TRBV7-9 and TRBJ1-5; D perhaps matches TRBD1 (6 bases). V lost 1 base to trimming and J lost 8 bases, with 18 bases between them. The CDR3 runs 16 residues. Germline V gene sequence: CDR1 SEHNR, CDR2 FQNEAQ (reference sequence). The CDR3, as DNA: TGTGCCAGCAGCTTAGAAGTAGGGGGGGACCTGAAGCCCCAGCATTTT. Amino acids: CASSLEVGGDLKPQHF.

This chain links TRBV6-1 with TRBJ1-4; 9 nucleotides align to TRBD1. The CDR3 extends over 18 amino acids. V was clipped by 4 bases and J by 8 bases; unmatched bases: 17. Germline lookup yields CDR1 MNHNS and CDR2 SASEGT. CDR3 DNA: TGTGCCAGCAGTGCCTTGACAGGGGGTTCGGGACGAGACGAAAAACTGTTTTTT. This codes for CASSALTGGSGRDEKLFF.

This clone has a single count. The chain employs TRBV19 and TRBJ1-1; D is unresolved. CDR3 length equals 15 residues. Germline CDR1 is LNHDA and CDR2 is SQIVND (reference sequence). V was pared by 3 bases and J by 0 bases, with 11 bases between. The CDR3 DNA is TGTGCCAGTAGTATCGTTCTCGTGATGAACACTGAAGCTTTCTTT. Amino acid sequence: CASSIVLVMNTEAFF. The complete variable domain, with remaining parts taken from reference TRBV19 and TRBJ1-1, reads DGGITQSPKYLFRKEGQNVTLSCEQNLNHDAMYWYRQDPGQGLRLIYYSQIVNDFQKGDIAEGYSVSREKKESFPLTVTSAQKNPTAFYLCASSIVLVMNTEAFFGQGTRLTVV.

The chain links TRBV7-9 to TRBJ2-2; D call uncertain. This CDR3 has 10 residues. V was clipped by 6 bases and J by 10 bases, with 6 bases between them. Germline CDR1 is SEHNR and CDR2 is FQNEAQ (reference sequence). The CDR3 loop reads CASSHTELFF. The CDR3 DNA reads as TGTGCCAGCAGTCACACGGAGCTGTTTTTT. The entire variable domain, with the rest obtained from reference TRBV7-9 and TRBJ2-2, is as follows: DTGVSQNPRHKITKRGQNVTFRCDPISEHNRLYWYRQTLGQGPEFLTYFQNEAQLEKSRLLSDRFSAERPKGSFSTLEIQRTEQGDSAMYLCASSHTELFFGEGSRLTVL.

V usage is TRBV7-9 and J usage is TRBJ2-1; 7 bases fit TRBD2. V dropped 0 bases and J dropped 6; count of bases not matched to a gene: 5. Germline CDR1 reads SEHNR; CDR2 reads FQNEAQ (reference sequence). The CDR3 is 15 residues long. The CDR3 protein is CASSLALAEGNEQFF. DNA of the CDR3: TGTGCCAGCAGCTTAGCCCTAGCGGAGGGCAATGAGCAGTTCTTC.

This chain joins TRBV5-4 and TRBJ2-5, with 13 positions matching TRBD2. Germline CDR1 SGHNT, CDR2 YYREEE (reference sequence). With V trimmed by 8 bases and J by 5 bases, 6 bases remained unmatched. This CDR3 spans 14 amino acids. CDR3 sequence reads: CARGLAGVQETQYF. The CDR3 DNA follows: TGTGCCAGAGGACTAGCGGGAGTACAGGAGACCCAGTACTTC.

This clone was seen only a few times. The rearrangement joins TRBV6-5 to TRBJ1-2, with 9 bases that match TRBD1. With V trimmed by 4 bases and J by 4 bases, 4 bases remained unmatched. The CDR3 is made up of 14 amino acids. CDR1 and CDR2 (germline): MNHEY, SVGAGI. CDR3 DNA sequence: TGTGCCAGCAGTTCCTGGACAGGGGCCTATGGCTACACCTTC. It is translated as CASSSWTGAYGYTF.